These 20 T cell receptor beta chains originate from one sample sequenced in a study of T cells in Graves' hyperthyroidism and ophthalmopathy. It was RNA transcripts that yielded the amplified TCR beta CDR3 regions. The study used the HTBI primer set for a first-round RT-PCR of the TCR CDR3. Via MiXCR, TCRdb re-called the multiplex PCR reads, giving one row per CDR3 protein. Of hundreds of thousands of distinct CDR3 sequences listed, approximately 16% are singletons. Material: blood. The receptors derive from a woman aged 60-70 years with Graves' ophthalmopathy.

In its sample, this clonotype was seen many times. In DNA, the CDR3 is TGTGCCAGCAGCTTAGGTTCTAGGGGCGGGGAGACCCAGTACTTC. Amino acids: CASSLGSRGGETQYF. The chain combines TRBV7-2 with TRBJ2-5; D is perhaps TRBD1 or TRBD2 (5 bases each). Deletions cut 1 base from V and 5 bases from J, with 14 bases between. Germline V lookup: CDR1 SGHTA, CDR2 FQGNSA. This CDR3 is built from 15 residues. The entire variable domain, with the rest obtained from reference TRBV7-2 and TRBJ2-5, is as follows: GAGVSQSPSNKVTEKGKDVELRCDPISGHTALYWYRQSLGQGLEFLIYFQGNSAPDKSGLPSDRFSAERTGGSVSTLTIQRTQQEDSAVYLCASSLGSRGGETQYFGPGTRLLVL.

This clonotype turned up a few times. A much bigger clone sits one base away, suggesting this may be a read error. The chain carries TRBV6-1 and TRBJ2-1, with a weak D call TRBD1 (6 bases). The CDR3 is 14 residues long. Germline V lookup: CDR1 MNHNS, CDR2 SASEGT. The CDR3 nucleotides are TGTGCCAGCAGTGGACAGGACCCGTGGGATGAGCAGTCCTTC. Amino acid sequence: CASSGQDPWDEQSF.

The chain links TRBV20-1 to TRBJ2-7; 10 bases match TRBD1. This CDR3 spans 18 amino acids. The germline gives CDR1 DFQATT, CDR2 SNEGSKA (reference sequence). The V and J ends lost 3 bases and 2 bases, in that order; junction bases with no gene match: 16. CDR3 sequence reads: CSARPPGPGQGTPYEQYF. CDR3 sequence (DNA): TGCAGTGCTAGGCCCCCCGGTCCGGGACAGGGGACTCCCTACGAGCAGTACTTC.

This clonotype showed up many times. The chain recombines TRBV20-1 with TRBJ1-4; D unresolved. This CDR3 has 12 residues. Germline V gene lookup returns CDR1 DFQATT and CDR2 SNEGSKA (reference sequence). Between the trimmed V and J ends, which lost 0 bases and 10 bases, there was a span of 9 bases. In DNA form, the CDR3 reads TGCAGTGCTAGAGACCCGACCATAAAACTGTTTTTT. This codes for CSARDPTIKLFF.

The genes are TRBV7-9 and TRBJ2-1, with 7 bases fitting TRBD1. After removal of 0 bases from V and 4 bases from J, the junction contained 9 bases not matched to a gene. CDR1 is SEHNR and CDR2 is FQNEAQ in the germline V gene (reference sequence). The CDR3 covers 17 residues. Written as DNA, the CDR3 is TGTGCCAGCAGCTTAGCGCGGGTAGGGGGCGGATACAATGAGCAGTTCTTC. It specifies CASSLARVGGGYNEQFF. Looking up the rest from reference TRBV7-9 and TRBJ2-1 gives the full variable domain: DTGVSQNPRHKITKRGQNVTFRCDPISEHNRLYWYRQTLGQGPEFLTYFQNEAQLEKSRLLSDRFSAERPKGSFSTLEIQRTEQGDSAMYLCASSLARVGGGYNEQFFGPGTRLTVL.

Of note for this clonotype: A read error is possible here, since a much larger clone lies one base away. J is TRBJ1-2 and V is TRBV27; D is uncertain. This CDR3 spans 14 amino acids. The germline gives CDR1 MNHEY, CDR2 SMNVEV (reference sequence). With 5 bases removed from V and 4 bases from J, the gap between germline ends came to 14 bases. CDR3 amino acids: CASSLPDHLYGYTF. CDR3 nucleotide sequence: TGTGCCAGCAGTCTCCCCGACCACCTCTATGGCTACACCTTC.

This chain joins TRBV12-3 or TRBV12-4 and TRBJ1-3; 7 nucleotides match TRBD1. The CDR3 totals 13 residues. V dropped 5 bases and J dropped 8; count of bases not matched to a gene: 6. This CDR3 is CASSLNRGHTIYF. The CDR3 DNA is TGTGCCAGCAGTCTCAACAGGGGCCACACCATATATTTT.

This clonotype has ten or more counts. J is TRBJ2-7 and V is TRBV7-9, with 7 bases identical to TRBD1. CDR1 is SEHNR, CDR2 FQNEAQ, per germline (reference sequence). V dropped 4 bases and J dropped 5; count of bases not matched to a gene: 8. The CDR3 extends over 14 amino acids. CDR3 DNA: TGTGCCAGCAGCTCGACAGGGCTTCCCAACGAGCAGTACTTC. Its protein product is CASSSTGLPNEQYF. Based on the CDR3 plus reference TRBV7-9 and TRBJ2-7, the full variable domain is DTGVSQNPRHKITKRGQNVTFRCDPISEHNRLYWYRQTLGQGPEFLTYFQNEAQLEKSRLLSDRFSAERPKGSFSTLEIQRTEQGDSAMYLCASSSTGLPNEQYFGPGTRLTVT.

This clonotype was observed at least ten times. The chain links TRBV20-1 to TRBJ2-2, with 12 nucleotides matching TRBD2. V lost 4 bases and J lost 4; bases outside the gene matches: 1. The CDR3 runs to 14 residues. Germline V gene lookup returns CDR1 DFQATT and CDR2 SNEGSKA (reference sequence). The CDR3 DNA reads TGCAGTGCTAAGGGACTAGCGGGCACCGGGGAGCTGTTTTTT. This gives the protein CSAKGLAGTGELFF.

There are a few counts of this clonotype. The rearrangement joins TRBV24-1 to TRBJ1-1; D not certain. This CDR3 has 11 residues. Germline assignment: CDR1 KGHDR and CDR2 SFDVKD. The V end lost 10 bases, the J end lost 4 bases, and 9 bases lay between the germline ends. CDR3 loop: CATKVGTEAFF. CDR3 nucleotide sequence: TGTGCCACAAAGGTCGGCACTGAAGCTTTCTTT.

Ten or more counts support this clonotype. The genes are TRBV5-5 and TRBJ2-1; D is ambiguous. Germline CDR1 is SGHKS and CDR2 is YYEKEE (reference sequence). The CDR3 length is 15 residues. Between the trimmed V and J ends, which lost 6 bases and 0 bases, there was a span of 13 bases. This CDR3 reads CASIPRVSSYNEQFF. The CDR3 DNA is TGTGCCAGCATCCCACGGGTTAGCTCCTACAATGAGCAGTTCTTC.

As for this clonotype: The conserved closing phenylalanine or tryptophan is absent in this CDR3, likely reflecting a read error. The V call is TRBV27, the J call TRBJ1-1; D not resolved. This CDR3 region has 14 residues. CDR1 MNHEY and CDR2 SMNVEV come from the germline V gene (reference sequence). Trimming removed 3 bases from V and 3 bases from J, with 11 bases in between. CDR3: CASSFSEMDTEAFL. Written as DNA, the CDR3 is TGTGCCAGCAGTTTCTCCGAGATGGACACTGAAGCTTTCCTT.

This chain uses TRBV4-1 with TRBJ1-5, with D hard to call. Germline CDR1 MGHRA, CDR2 YSYEKL. This CDR3 region has 16 residues. Trimming pared 3 bases from V and 3 bases from J, leaving 15 bases between. CDR3 in DNA: TGCGCCAGCAGCCAGACCATCGGGAACCCCAATCAGCCCCAGCATTTT. Its translation is CASSQTIGNPNQPQHF.

Many counts were recorded for this clonotype. This chain joins TRBV20-1 and TRBJ2-2; 8 nucleotides agree with TRBD1. The junction had 7 bases not matched to a gene; V was cut back by 2 bases and J by 8 bases. Germline V gene data show CDR1 as DFQATT and CDR2 as SNEGSKA (reference sequence). This CDR3 comprises 14 residues. The DNA for the CDR3 is TGCAGTGCTAGATCGGCAGGGGGCATGGGGGAGCTGTTTTTT. Amino acids: CSARSAGGMGELFF.

The sample holds a few counts of this clonotype. V and J are TRBV20-1 and TRBJ2-2, with 7 nucleotides matching TRBD1. Germline values: CDR1 DFQATT, CDR2 SNEGSKA (reference sequence). This CDR3 spans 16 amino acids. J gave up 0 bases and V 2 bases, and 6 bases lay outside the gene matches. The chain's CDR3 is CSARPPGTANTGELFF. The CDR3 nucleotides read TGCAGTGCTAGACCTCCCGGGACAGCGAACACCGGGGAGCTGTTTTTT.

The table lists this clonotype with a few counts. The chain joins TRBV12-3 or TRBV12-4 to TRBJ1-2; 7 positions match TRBD1. CDR3 length: 13 amino acids. With 10 bases clipped from V and 5 bases from J, the junction kept 10 bases outside the gene matches. The CDR3 region is CATNRDSRYGYTF. The CDR3 bases are TGTGCCACCAACAGGGACAGTCGTTATGGCTACACCTTC.

This chain links TRBV20-1 with TRBJ2-7, with 10 bases aligning to TRBD1. Germline trimming cut 5 bases from V and 5 bases from J; bases unmatched to any gene: 6. The CDR3 length is 13 residues. Germline-derived CDR1 and CDR2 are DFQATT and SNEGSKA (reference sequence). The CDR3 DNA reads as TGCAGTGCTCCCGGGACAGGGGCGGACGAGCAGTACTTC. It specifies CSAPGTGADEQYF.

In its sample, this clonotype was seen many times. The CDR3 DNA is TGTGCCAGCACCCAACCAGGGTGGATAGACACTGAAGCTTTCTTT. Translating it yields CASTQPGWIDTEAFF. The genes are TRBV2 and TRBJ1-1, with a possible D match to TRBD1 (5 bases). In germline, CDR1 is SNHLY, CDR2 FYNNEI. This CDR3 contains 15 residues. Trimming took off 7 bases at V and 3 bases at J, with 18 bases between the two ends.

The sample holds a few counts of this clonotype. V usage is TRBV2 and J usage is TRBJ1-5; the D is unclear. Between the trimmed V and J ends, which lost 6 bases and 4 bases, there was a span of 10 bases. The germline V gene encodes CDR1 SNHLY and CDR2 FYNNEI. The CDR3 covers 13 residues. The CDR3 region has the DNA TGTGCCAGCAGAGAGGCGGGAAATCAGCCCCAGCATTTT. This translates into CASREAGNQPQHF.

The rearrangement links TRBV5-1 to TRBJ2-3; 10 bases map to TRBD2. V gave up 1 base and J gave up 1 base; unmatched junction bases: 3. Looked up from germline, CDR1 is SGHRS and CDR2 is YFSETQ. The CDR3 totals 16 residues. The CDR3 here is CASSLPGTSGTDTQYF. The CDR3 coding sequence is TGCGCCAGCAGCTTGCCCGGGACTAGCGGCACAGATACGCAGTATTTT.